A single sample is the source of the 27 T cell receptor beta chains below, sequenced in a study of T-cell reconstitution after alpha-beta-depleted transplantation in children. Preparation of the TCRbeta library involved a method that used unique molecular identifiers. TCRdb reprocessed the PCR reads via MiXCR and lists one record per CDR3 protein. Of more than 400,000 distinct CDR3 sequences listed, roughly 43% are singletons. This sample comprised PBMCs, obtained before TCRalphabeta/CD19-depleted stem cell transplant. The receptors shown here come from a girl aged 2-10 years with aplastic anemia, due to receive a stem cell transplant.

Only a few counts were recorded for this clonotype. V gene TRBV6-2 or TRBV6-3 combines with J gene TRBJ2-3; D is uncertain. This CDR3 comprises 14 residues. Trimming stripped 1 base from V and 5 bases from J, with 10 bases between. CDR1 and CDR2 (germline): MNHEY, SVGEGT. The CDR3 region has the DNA TGTGCCAGCAGTTACTGGTCCGAAGGAGATACGCAGTATTTT. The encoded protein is CASSYWSEGDTQYF.

The CDR3 bases are TGTGCCAGCAGCGTAGGGGGACAGGTTTACAATGAGCAGTTCTTC. It encodes CASSVGGQVYNEQFF. The V gene is TRBV9, the J gene TRBJ2-1, with TRBD1 identical over 8 bases. The germline CDR1 and CDR2 sequences are SGDLS and YYNGEE. V was pared by 0 bases and J by 4 bases, with 3 bases of the junction left unmatched. The CDR3 is made up of 15 amino acids.

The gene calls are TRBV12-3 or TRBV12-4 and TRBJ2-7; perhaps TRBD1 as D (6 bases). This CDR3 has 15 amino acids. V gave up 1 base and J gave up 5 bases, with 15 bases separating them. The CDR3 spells CASSLGGGPKNEQYF. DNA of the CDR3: TGTGCCAGCAGTTTAGGAGGGGGACCGAAGAACGAGCAGTACTTC.

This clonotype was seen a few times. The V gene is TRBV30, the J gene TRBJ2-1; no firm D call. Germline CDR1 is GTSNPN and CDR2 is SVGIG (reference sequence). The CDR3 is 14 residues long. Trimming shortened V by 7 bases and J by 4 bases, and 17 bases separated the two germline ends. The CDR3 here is CASRTSDGYNEQFF. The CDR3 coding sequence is TGTGCCTCCAGAACCTCGGACGGATACAATGAGCAGTTCTTC.

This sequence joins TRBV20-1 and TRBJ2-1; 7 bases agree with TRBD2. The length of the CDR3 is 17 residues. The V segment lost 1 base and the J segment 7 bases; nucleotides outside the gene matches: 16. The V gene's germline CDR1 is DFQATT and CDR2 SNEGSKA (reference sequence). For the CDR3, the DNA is TGCAGTGCTAGAGTCATGCCTGTAGCGGGCCTTTGGAATGAGCAGTTCTTC. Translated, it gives CSARVMPVAGLWNEQFF.

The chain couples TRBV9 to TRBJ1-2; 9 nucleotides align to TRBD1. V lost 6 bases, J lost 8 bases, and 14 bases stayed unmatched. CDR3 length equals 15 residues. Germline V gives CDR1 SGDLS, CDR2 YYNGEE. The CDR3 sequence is CASTGKAGTGKGYTF. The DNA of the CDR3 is TGTGCCAGCACCGGTAAAGCCGGGACAGGGAAAGGCTACACCTTC.

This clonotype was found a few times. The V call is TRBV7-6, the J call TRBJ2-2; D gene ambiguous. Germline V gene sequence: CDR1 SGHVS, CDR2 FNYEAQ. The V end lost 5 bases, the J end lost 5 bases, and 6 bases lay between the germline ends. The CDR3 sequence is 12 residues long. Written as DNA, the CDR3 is TGTGCCAGCAGCGTACAGACCGGGGAGCTGTTTTTT. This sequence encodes CASSVQTGELFF.

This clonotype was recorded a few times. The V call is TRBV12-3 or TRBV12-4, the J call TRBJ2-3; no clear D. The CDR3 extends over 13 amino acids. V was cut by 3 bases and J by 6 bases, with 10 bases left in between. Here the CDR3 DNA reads TGTGCCAGCAGTTTCGCTCTCGGCGATACGCAGTATTTT. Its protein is CASSFALGDTQYF.

CDR3 DNA: TGTGCCAGCAGTTTAGCGTCGGGATCCGCAGATACGCAGTATTTT. This gives the protein CASSLASGSADTQYF. The V and J genes are TRBV12-3 or TRBV12-4 and TRBJ2-3; D might be TRBD2 (5 bases). The CDR3 runs to 15 residues. V dropped 0 bases and J dropped 4 bases, with 11 bases sitting between them.

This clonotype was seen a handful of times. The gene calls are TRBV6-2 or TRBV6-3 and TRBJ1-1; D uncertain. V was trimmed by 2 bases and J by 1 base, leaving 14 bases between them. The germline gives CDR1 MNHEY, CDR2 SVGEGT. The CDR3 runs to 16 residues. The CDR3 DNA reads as TGTGCCAGCAGTTACGACCTCGACGGGAGGAACACTGAAGCTTTCTTT. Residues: CASSYDLDGRNTEAFF.

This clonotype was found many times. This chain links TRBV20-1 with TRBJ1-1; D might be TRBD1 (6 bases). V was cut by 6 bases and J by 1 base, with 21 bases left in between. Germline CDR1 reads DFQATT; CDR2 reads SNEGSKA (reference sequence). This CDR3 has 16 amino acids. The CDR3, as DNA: TGCAGTGCCAACCGCCTAGGGGGGGCGGGGAACACTGAAGCTTTCTTT. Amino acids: CSANRLGGAGNTEAFF.

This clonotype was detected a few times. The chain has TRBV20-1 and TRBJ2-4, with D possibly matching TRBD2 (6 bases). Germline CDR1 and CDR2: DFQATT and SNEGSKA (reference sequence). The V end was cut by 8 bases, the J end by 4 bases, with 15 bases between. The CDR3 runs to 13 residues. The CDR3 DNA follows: TGCAGTCCGACCGGGACTGGAAAAAACATTCAGTACTTC. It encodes CSPTGTGKNIQYF.

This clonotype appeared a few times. The DNA of the CDR3 is TGCAGTGCTAGTGTCCCTAGCGGGAGAAACAATGAGCAGTTCTTC. Protein: CSASVPSGRNNEQFF. The chain has TRBV20-1 and TRBJ2-1; 10 bases fit TRBD2. J was trimmed by 5 bases and V by 3 bases; bases with no gene match: 7. Germline lookup yields CDR1 DFQATT and CDR2 SNEGSKA (reference sequence). This CDR3 is 15 amino acids long.

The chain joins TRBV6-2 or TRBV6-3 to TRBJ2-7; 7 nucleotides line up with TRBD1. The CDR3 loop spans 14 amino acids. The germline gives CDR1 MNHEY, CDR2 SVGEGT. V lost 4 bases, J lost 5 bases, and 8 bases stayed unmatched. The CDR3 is CASSFGPGGDEQYF. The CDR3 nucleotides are TGTGCCAGCAGTTTTGGTCCAGGGGGTGACGAGCAGTACTTC.

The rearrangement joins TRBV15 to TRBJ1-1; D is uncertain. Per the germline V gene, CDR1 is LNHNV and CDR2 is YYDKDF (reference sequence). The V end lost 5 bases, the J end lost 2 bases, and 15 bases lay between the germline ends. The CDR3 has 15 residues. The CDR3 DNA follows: TGTGCCACCAGCCCCAGACCCGAGATTAACACTGAAGCTTTCTTT. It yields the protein CATSPRPEINTEAFF.

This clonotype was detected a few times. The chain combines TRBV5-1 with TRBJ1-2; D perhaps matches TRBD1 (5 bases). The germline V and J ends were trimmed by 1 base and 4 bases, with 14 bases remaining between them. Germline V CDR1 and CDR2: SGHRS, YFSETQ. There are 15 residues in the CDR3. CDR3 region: CASSLRRESVYGYTF. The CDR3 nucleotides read TGCGCCAGCAGCTTGCGCAGGGAATCGGTCTATGGCTACACCTTC.

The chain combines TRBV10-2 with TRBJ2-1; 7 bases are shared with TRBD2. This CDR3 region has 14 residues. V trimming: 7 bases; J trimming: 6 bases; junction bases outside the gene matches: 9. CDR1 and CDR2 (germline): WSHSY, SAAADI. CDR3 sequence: CASTGRLATNEQFF. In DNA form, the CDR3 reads TGCGCCAGCACCGGTAGACTAGCAACCAATGAGCAGTTCTTC.

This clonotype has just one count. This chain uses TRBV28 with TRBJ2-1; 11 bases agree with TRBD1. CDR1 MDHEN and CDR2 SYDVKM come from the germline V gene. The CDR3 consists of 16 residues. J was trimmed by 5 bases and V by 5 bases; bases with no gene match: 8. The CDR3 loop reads CASSHSGTGGNNEQFF. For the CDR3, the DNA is TGTGCCAGCAGTCATTCCGGGACAGGGGGAAACAATGAGCAGTTCTTC.

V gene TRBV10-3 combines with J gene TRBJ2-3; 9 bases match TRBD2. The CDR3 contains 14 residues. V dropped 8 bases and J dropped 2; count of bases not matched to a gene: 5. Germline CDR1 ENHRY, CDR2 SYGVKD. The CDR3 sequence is CAIQREVVTDTQYF. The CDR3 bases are TGTGCCATCCAGCGGGAGGTGGTCACAGATACGCAGTATTTT.

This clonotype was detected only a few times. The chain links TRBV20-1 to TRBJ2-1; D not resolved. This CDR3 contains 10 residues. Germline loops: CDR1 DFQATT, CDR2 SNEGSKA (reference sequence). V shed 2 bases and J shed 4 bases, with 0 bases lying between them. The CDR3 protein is CSARYNEQFF. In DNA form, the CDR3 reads TGCAGTGCTAGATACAATGAGCAGTTCTTC.

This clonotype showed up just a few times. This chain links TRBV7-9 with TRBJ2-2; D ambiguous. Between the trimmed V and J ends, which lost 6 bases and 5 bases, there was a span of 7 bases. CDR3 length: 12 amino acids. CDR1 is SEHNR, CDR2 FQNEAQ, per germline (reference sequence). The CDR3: CASSFATGELFF. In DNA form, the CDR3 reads TGTGCCAGCAGTTTCGCTACCGGGGAGCTGTTTTTT. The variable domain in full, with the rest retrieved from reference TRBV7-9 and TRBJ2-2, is DTGVSQNPRHKITKRGQNVTFRCDPISEHNRLYWYRQTLGQGPEFLTYFQNEAQLEKSRLLSDRFSAERPKGSFSTLEIQRTEQGDSAMYLCASSFATGELFFGEGSRLTVL.

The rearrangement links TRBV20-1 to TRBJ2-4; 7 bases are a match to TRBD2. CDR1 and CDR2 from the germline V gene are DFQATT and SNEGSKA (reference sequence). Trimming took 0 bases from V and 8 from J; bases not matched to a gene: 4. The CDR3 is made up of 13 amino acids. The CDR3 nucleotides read TGCAGTGCTAGAGAGCGGGCGGGAGACATTCAGTACTTC. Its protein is CSARERAGDIQYF.

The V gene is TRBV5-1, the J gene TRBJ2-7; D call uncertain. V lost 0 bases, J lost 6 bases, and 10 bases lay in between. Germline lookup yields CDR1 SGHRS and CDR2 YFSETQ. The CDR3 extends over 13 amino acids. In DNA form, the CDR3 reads TGCGCCAGCAGCTTGGGGCGACCCTGCGAGCAGTACTTC. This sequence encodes CASSLGRPCEQYF.

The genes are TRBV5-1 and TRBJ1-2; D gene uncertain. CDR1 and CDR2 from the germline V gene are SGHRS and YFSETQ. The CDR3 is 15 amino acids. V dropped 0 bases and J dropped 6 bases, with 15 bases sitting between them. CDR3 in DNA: TGCGCCAGCAGCTTGGCATCGGCCCCGCGGCATGGCTACACCTTC. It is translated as CASSLASAPRHGYTF.

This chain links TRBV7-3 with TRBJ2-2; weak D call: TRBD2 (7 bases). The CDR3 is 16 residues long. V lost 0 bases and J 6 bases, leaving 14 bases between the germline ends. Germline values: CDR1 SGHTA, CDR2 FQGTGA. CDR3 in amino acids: CASSLTPEGGAGELFF. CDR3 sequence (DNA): TGTGCCAGCAGCTTAACCCCGGAGGGGGGGGCCGGGGAGCTGTTTTTT.

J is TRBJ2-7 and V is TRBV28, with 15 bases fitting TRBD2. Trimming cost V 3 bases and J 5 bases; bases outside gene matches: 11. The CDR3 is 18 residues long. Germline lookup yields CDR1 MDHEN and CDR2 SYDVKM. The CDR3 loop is CASSLGLAGGGGTHEQYF. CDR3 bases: TGTGCCAGCAGTTTGGGACTAGCGGGGGGTGGAGGGACCCACGAGCAGTACTTC.

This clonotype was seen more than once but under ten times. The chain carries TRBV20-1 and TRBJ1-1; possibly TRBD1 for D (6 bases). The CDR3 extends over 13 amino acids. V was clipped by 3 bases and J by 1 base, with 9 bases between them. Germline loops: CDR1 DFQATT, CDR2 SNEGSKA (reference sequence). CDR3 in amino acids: CSARRGSNTEAFF. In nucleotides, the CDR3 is TGCAGTGCTAGGAGGGGGTCGAACACTGAAGCTTTCTTT.